This entry concerns a single T cell receptor (beta chain). V shed 4 bases and J 7 bases; nucleotides not matched to a gene: 14. Germline V gives CDR1 SGHDN, CDR2 FVKESK. CDR3 length: 18 amino acids. Generated by immunoSEQ multiplex PCR, the TCRdb table keeps only in-frame clones and is missing some. The table records some 110,000 clones, approximately 80% of them present only once. This sample was included in a study of blood T cell repertoires in COVID-19. The source of this sequence is a man aged 50 to 59 with acute or convalescent COVID-19. The sample comprised peripheral blood. V gene TRBV14 combines with J gene TRBJ1-6, with 9 bases aligning to TRBD1. This CDR3 is CASSPTYYRGRRNSPLHF. CDR3 sequence (DNA): TGTGCCAGCAGCCCAACTTACTACAGGGGGCGTAGGAATTCACCCCTCCACTTT.